This T cell receptor (beta chain) was sequenced during a study of blood T cell repertoires in COVID-19. Germline CDR1 MGHRA, CDR2 YSYEKL. Trimming removed 3 bases from V and 4 bases from J; junction bases left unmatched: 7. The length of the CDR3 is 15 residues. Profiling relied on immunoSEQ multiplex PCR, and the TCRdb table lists in-frame clones only, not all of them. The sample includes fewer than 25,000 clones, about 83% seen only once; the top ten take 11%. This chain connects TRBV4-1 to TRBJ2-7, with TRBD1 matching 9 bases. This receptor was identified in a human donor in a cohort sampled during active COVID-19. Sequenced sample: peripheral blood. CDR3 bases: TGCGCCAGCAGCCACGATCCGGGACAGGGATACGAGCAGTACTTC. Translating gives CASSHDPGQGYEQYF.